This TCR beta chain was captured by sequencing in a study of cytomegalovirus exposure and HLA in healthy donors (dated by TCRdb to 2016 to 2017). Context from the whole study: An earlier analysis of approximately 590 of the donors reported more than 250 Gb of sequence data and roughly 100 million unique TCR beta sequences from 190 million or so T cells. Roughly 300 gigabases of sequencing data and approximately 84 million unique TCR sequences were included in an early release covering about 700 HLA-typed donors. Of the roughly 400 genotyped donors, over 65% fell in the genetic ancestry cluster associated with self-reported Caucasian donors. The study aimed to test whether signatures of past pathogen exposure could be identified by cataloging public T cell receptors. The study profiled the T cell repertoires of 500 to 800 subjects by immunosequencing and related them to cytomegalovirus serostatus. In addition to the first cohort of 666 subjects, a separate validation cohort of 120 different subjects was used. The study combined high-throughput TCR immunosequencing, statistical association of individual TCRs with disease status, and machine learning to predict cytomegalovirus infection status. To study patterns of TCR occurrence, a later analysis re-analyzed previously published TCR beta repertoires from several hundred donors and added high-resolution HLA genotyping. Rather than using new phenotypic data, the later analysis identified candidate immune exposures from TCR beta sequences and from how often those sequences occurred across donors. An earlier analysis of around 640 of the donors used high-throughput TCR beta sequencing to judge whether each TCR beta V gene segment behaved as functional or pseudogenic. Donor age, sex, ethnicity and CMV serostatus were compiled alongside the repertoire data. In a later genetic analysis, genome-wide SNP genotypes for about 65% of the roughly 670 donors were used, and that subset was treated as a discovery cohort. All discovery cohort repertoires had been generated on a single sequencing platform. Class I and class II HLA loci were covered by the typing at four-digit resolution. Typing coverage differed by locus: A, B, C, DRB1 and DQB1 were typed in roughly 620-630 donors, DQA1 in approximately 520, DPA1 in 600 to 610, and DPB1 in approximately 450. Four or five DR-DQ haplotypes were treated as single units for association and clustering because of strong linkage in the cohort. Among 300 to 450 genotyped donors of the cohort, an average of 235,054 unique TCR beta nucleotide sequences were sequenced per donor, approximately 20% of them non-productive. Overall study outcomes, separate from this receptor: Because some donors lacked HLA typing at each locus, the association tests relied only on the typed subset. At a false discovery rate of 0.05, a later analysis linked 15,000 to 20,000 TCR beta sequences to specific HLA alleles. Several of the top co-occurrence clusters appeared to be linked to parvovirus B19, influenza, CMV and Epstein-Barr virus, according to a later analysis. Broadly in line with IMGT annotations, most TCR beta V segments showed up in productive rearrangements about 90% or about 30% of the time in an earlier analysis of approximately 600 of the donors. The authors suggested that the approach could potentially be extended to other disease states and immunological phenotypes. Only TCR beta chains were sequenced in this cohort, and the absence of alpha or paired-chain data limited detectable features. A later analysis found that TCR association rates varied across HLA loci, with DRB1 alleles showing the most associated TCRs and HLA-C alleles the fewest. Across donors, most TCR sequences were observed very rarely, whereas some public TCRs were present in many individuals. An association between a missense DCLRE1C variant and V-gene and J-gene trimming of TCR beta chains was found in a later genetic analysis and replicated in an independent cohort. Some IMGT-functional V segments, including TRBV6-2 and TRBV6-3, could not be distinguished by the 87-base-pair reads and were therefore excluded. When HLA alleles, especially DR and DQ, strongly co-occurred, attributing TCR associations to individual alleles was difficult. Sequencing depth was assumed to be roughly uniform across donors in the presence/absence analyses, though that assumption may not hold. In vitro tests confirmed that a few of the cytomegalovirus-associated TCR beta chains recognize cytomegalovirus antigens. In a later genetic analysis, fewer N-insertions in productive TCRs were reported among donors in an Asian-associated ancestry cluster than the roughly 700-donor mean. Linkage disequilibrium might explain the correlated functional status among segregating V segments, but an unknown experimental factor could not be ruled out. The classifier was reported to diagnose cytomegalovirus status with high specificity and sensitivity in both the original and validation cohorts. A further reported finding was that TCR beta sequences accurately predicted the HLA-A and HLA-B alleles for most subjects in the first cohort. The sequencing pipeline was judged likely to have produced a cluster of highly shared sequence variants as a technical artifact. Immune exposure information for the cohort was limited to CMV serostatus. Seventeen rarely observed V segments, including chromosome 9 orphons, were excluded from the earlier analysis of a few hundred of the donors because counts were too low. In a later analysis, most CMV-associated TCR beta chains were found to appear HLA-restricted, with HLA associations seemingly driven largely by CMV exposure. In a later analysis, HLA-associated TCR beta chains were found to be more clonally expanded and to have lower generation probabilities than equally common non-associated chains. The study gave a list of 150 to 200 TCR beta chains associated with cytomegalovirus.

This clone was seen just once. The target of this receptor is not known. No clone much larger than this one lies a single base away; base qualities are absent. The library was made by the immunoSEQ multiplex PCR assay. For the multiplex PCR, a mixture combining 60 forward primers for TCR Vbeta segments and 13 reverse primers for TCR Jbeta segments was used. A multiplex PCR assay on genomic DNA amplified the CDR3 region of rearranged TCR beta genes. Amplified TCR beta libraries were sequenced as 87-base-pair reads on the Illumina HiSeq System. In the original analysis: A later analysis counted about 80 million unique TCR beta chains across the 640 or so repertoires, and roughly 9.9 million of these chains were shared by at least two donors. A nearest-neighbor algorithm error-corrected the raw reads and collapsed the reads into unique sequences, merging closely related sequences to remove PCR and sequencing errors. Alignment of CDR3 sequences to IMGT reference sequences was used to assign V, D and J gene segments. Each retained sequence needed at least a six-nucleotide match to both a V gene segment and a J gene segment. Rearrangements were called productive when the CDR3 lacked stop codons and stayed in frame with V and J; all others were non-productive. CDR3 was defined according to IMGT convention as the region running from the second conserved V-encoded cysteine to the conserved J-encoded phenylalanine. The earlier analysis of about 610 of the donors excluded sequences that lacked an unambiguous match to a single V gene segment. In an earlier analysis of several hundred of the donors, V segments were called functional above 56.7% productive rearrangements and were called segregating when the between-donor standard deviation exceeded 5%. To diagnose cytomegalovirus status from the catalog of TCR beta chain sequences, a statistical classification framework was built. V and J gene assignment, in a later analysis, came from comparing TCR nucleotide sequences with IMGT/GENE-DB human TR gene sequences. Using the TCRdist pipeline, a later analysis assigned CDR3 sequences along with most-parsimonious VDJ recombination scenarios. A later analysis defined each TCR beta chain by its CDR3 amino acid sequence plus V-gene family, and excluded reads lacking a unique V-gene family. A later analysis removed several hundred highly shared, low-generation-probability nucleotide sequences to deal with suspected cross-contamination and a sequencing artifact. In a later analysis, a clonal expansion index for each public chain was calculated from normalized within-repertoire ranks of inferred template counts. In a later analysis, generation probabilities were computed using a VDJ recombination model fitted to out-of-frame rearrangements, and the results were checked against IGoR. In a later analysis, hypergeometric tests were used to score TCR-TCR, TCR-HLA and TCR-CMV co-occurrence, with a repertoire-size bias correction applied to TCR pairs. To estimate false discovery rates, a later analysis permuted the HLA or CMV assignments 20 times. In a later analysis, co-occurring TCRs were grouped using DBSCAN, and TCRdist sequence similarity was added for clustering within HLA-allele-positive subsets. For co-occurrence clustering, repertoires with fewer than 30,000 or more than 120,000 public chains were excluded, along with five repertoires with anomalous nucleotide sharing. TCRdb's version of the immuneACCESS table is confined to in-frame rearrangements and falls short of the full clone set. An unresolved V gene accounts for under half of the shortfall where checked; the remainder is of unknown origin. V and J calls and clone size are given by that table; D and trimming were obtained from the DNA. This sample lists around 220,000 clones; 60% to 80% were detected once. Of the sample, under 2% falls within the top ten clones.

The V and J ends are trimmed by 4 bases and 3 bases, leaving 15 bases between them. The CDR3 covers 15 residues, taking in both the cysteine and the phenylalanine. The entry retains the CDR3 DNA only, 45 bases that are in frame from base 1. As encoded in the germline V gene (reference sequence), CDR1 is MNHNY while CDR2 is SVGAGI. The cohort was made up of roughly 670 healthy bone marrow donors. At the time of sampling, all cohort members were nominally healthy, though unrecorded immune exposures were likely present. The donor was CMV seronegative and was included in the group of hundreds of seronegative cohort members. Every donor gave a peripheral blood sample, and the peripheral blood mononuclear cells from that sample were used for TCR beta sequencing. The Qiagen DNeasy Blood Extraction Kit was used to extract genomic DNA from the blood cell samples.

Sequences were obtained from PBMCs. This TCR was recovered from a woman younger than 45 in good health and CMV-seronegative. The rearrangement joined TRBV6-6 to TRBJ1-2, with a tentative D gene TRBD1 over 6 matching bases. The CDR3 sequence is CASSSQGWRDYGYTF. The DNA sequence is given as TGTGCCAGCAGTTCACAGGGATGGCGGGACTATGGCTACACCTTC.